The 8 T cell receptor beta chains below were found in one sample sequenced in a study of blood T cell repertoires in COVID-19. TCRdb keeps only in-frame clones here, not all; method: immunoSEQ multiplex PCR. The repertoire holds under 60,000 clones, with approximately 88% as singletons. Sequenced material: peripheral blood. The receptors shown here come from a human donor with active COVID-19. The donor label of this sample is uncertain.

The chain couples TRBV7-3 to TRBJ2-3; 8 nucleotides agree with TRBD2. The V gene's germline CDR1 is SGHTA and CDR2 FQGTGA. The CDR3 covers 15 residues. V gave up 5 bases and J gave up 5 bases; unmatched junction bases: 9. CDR3 protein: CASSPSGSVLDTQYF. The CDR3 DNA reads as TGTGCCAGCAGCCCAAGCGGGAGTGTGTTAGATACGCAGTATTTT.

The chain uses TRBV6-1 and TRBJ2-7, with D maybe TRBD1 (5 bases). V was clipped by 3 bases and J by 2 bases, with 8 bases between them. The CDR3 extends over 13 amino acids. The germline V gene has CDR1 MNHNS and CDR2 SASEGT. As DNA, the CDR3 is TGTGCCAGCAGTGACAGGGCCCCCTACGAGCAGTACTTC. This translates into CASSDRAPYEQYF.

The rearrangement links TRBV6-5 to TRBJ2-7; 7 bases align to TRBD1. The CDR3 spans 15 residues. From germline, CDR1 is MNHEY and CDR2 SVGAGI. The V gene end was trimmed by 6 bases and the J gene end by 2 bases; junction bases not matched to a gene: 10. The CDR3 DNA is TGTGCCAGCAGAAGGGGGCTCGAGGGGCCCTACGAGCAGTACTTC. Translated, it gives CASRRGLEGPYEQYF.

CDR3 nucleotide sequence: TGTGCCAGCAGTTTTGGCTTTGAAGCTTTCTTT. This gives the protein CASSFGFEAFF. The chain combines TRBV28 with TRBJ1-1, with D hard to call. V was cut by 3 bases and J by 7 bases, with 6 bases left in between. The CDR3 contains 11 residues. Germline loops: CDR1 MDHEN, CDR2 SYDVKM. Full variable domain (remainder filled in from reference TRBV28 and TRBJ1-1): DVKVTQSSRYLVKRTGEKVFLECVQDMDHENMFWYRQDPGLGLRLIYFSYDVKMKEKGDIPEGYSVSREKKERFSLILESASTNQTSMYLCASSFGFEAFFGQGTRLTVV.

The rearrangement uses TRBV7-8 and TRBJ2-3; the D gene is possibly TRBD1 (6 bases). Trimming took 1 base from V and 4 from J, leaving 12 bases between them. CDR3 length: 15 amino acids. Germline assignment: CDR1 SGHVS and CDR2 FQNEAQ. DNA of the CDR3: TGTGCCAGCAGCTTAGGGGGGCACCCGGCAGATACGCAGTATTTT. This sequence encodes CASSLGGHPADTQYF.

The gene calls are TRBV19 and TRBJ1-1; D ambiguous. This CDR3 is 15 amino acids long. The V end lost 9 bases, the J end lost 1 base, and 18 bases lay between the germline ends. CDR1 and CDR2 (germline): LNHDA, SQIVND (reference sequence). CDR3 region: CASSEGIKANTEAFF. Written as DNA, the CDR3 is TGTGCCAGCAGTGAGGGTATTAAAGCGAACACTGAAGCTTTCTTT.

The gene calls are TRBV2 and TRBJ2-1; tentatively, D is TRBD2 (6 bases). Germline-derived CDR1 and CDR2 are SNHLY and FYNNEI. There are 13 residues in the CDR3. Trimming removed 4 bases from V and 9 bases from J, with 13 bases in between. CDR3 coding DNA: TGTGCCAGCAGTGTGGCTAGCGCAGGTGAGCAGTTCTTC. It encodes CASSVASAGEQFF.

The chain employs TRBV6-5 and TRBJ1-2; no reliable D call. Trimming pared 6 bases from V and 4 bases from J, leaving 18 bases between. Germline V gene lookup returns CDR1 MNHEY and CDR2 SVGAGI. CDR3 length: 15 residues. CDR3 in amino acids: CASRHEGLGSYGYTF. The DNA for the CDR3 is TGTGCCAGCAGACATGAAGGACTCGGGTCCTATGGCTACACCTTC.